This note documents a single T cell receptor beta chain sequence. Its target is not known. Germline V gene sequence: CDR1 SGHRS, CDR2 YFSETQ. The ends were cut back, 5 bases at V and 8 bases at J, with 19 bases in the middle. The CDR3 length is 14 residues. This entry comes from a study of T-cell memory formation after mild COVID-19. The wider study: Clusters of TCRs were largely donor specific. Study-wide points: Later expanders leaned CD4+, whereas day 15 to 85 contracting clones were balanced CD4/CD8. Mainly in CM and EM were contracting CD4+ clones; CD8+ were in EMRA.

5'RACE with constant-segment primers yielded barcoded, UMI-tagged TCR alpha and TCR beta cDNA libraries. TCRdb independently ran MiXCR on the 5' RACE reads; one entry per CDR3 protein. The sample has about 240,000 distinct CDR3 sequences; around a tenth are singletons. Material: PBMCs or a T cell subset sorted from them (not recorded which). The sequence was collected from a man younger than 30 who had mild COVID-19 (a few samples of this study predate the infection). Cell type and time point are not known. V is TRBV5-1 and J is TRBJ1-1, with D unclear. CDR3 DNA: TGCGCCAGCAGTCCCTACGGCCCGAATAGGGAAGCTTTCTTT. Its protein is CASSPYGPNREAFF.